Described below is a single TCR beta chain sequence and its context. The antigen is not known. The data were taken from a study of beta chain features in type 1 diabetes. The study, taken as a whole, reports: TCRB CDR3s from Type 1 diabetes patients were moderately but significantly shorter in all four CD4+ subsets.

Reverse transcription of all isolated RNA meant that expressed TCRB transcripts were sequenced. The protocol was immunoSEQ multiplex PCR, while the TCRdb copy is restricted to in-frame clones and leaves out a portion. The repertoire consists of 200,000 to 300,000 clones, with approximately 11% occurring once and the leading ten covering around 0.018%. The sample comprised naive CD4+ T cells from blood. The sequence was collected from a man aged 25 to 45 with type 1 diabetes.

CDR3 DNA: TGTGCCAGCAGCTTCAGACTAGCGGGGGGCCTCAATGAGCAGTTCTTC. This codes for CASSFRLAGGLNEQFF. This sequence joins TRBV7-2 and TRBJ2-1; 13 nucleotides align to TRBD2. The CDR3 is 16 residues long. Germline CDR1 and CDR2: SGHTA and FQGNSA. V dropped 3 bases and J dropped 6; count of bases not matched to a gene: 5.